This T cell receptor beta chain was sequenced during a study of blood T cells in healthy people across ages. The CDR3 sequence is 12 residues long. V gave up 6 bases and J gave up 6 bases, with 12 bases separating them. Germline lookup yields CDR1 MNHEY and CDR2 SVGEGT. A second about 6 to 12 cycle PCR used barcoded and J-beta primers. TCRdb recomputed calls from the 5' RACE reads with MiXCR, one row per CDR3 protein. The sample contains 1.5 million to 2 million distinct CDR3 sequences, about 49% of which appear only once. The V call is TRBV6-2 or TRBV6-3, the J call TRBJ2-7; no reliable D call. The sequence was collected from a woman in her forties in good health. The sequenced sample was blood. For the CDR3, the DNA is TGTGCCAGCAGCCCCAGGACCGGCGAGCAGTACTTC. Its protein product is CASSPRTGEQYF.